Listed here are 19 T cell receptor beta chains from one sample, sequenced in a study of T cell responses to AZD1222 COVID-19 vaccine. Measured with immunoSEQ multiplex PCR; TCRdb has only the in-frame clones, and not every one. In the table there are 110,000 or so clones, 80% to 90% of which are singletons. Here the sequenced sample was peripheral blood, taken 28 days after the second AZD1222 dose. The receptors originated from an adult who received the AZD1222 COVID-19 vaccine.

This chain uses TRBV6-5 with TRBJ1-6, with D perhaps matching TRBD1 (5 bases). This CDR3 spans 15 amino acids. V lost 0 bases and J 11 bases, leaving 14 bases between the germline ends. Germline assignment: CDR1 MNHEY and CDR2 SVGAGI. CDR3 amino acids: CASSYSGLGVTPLHF. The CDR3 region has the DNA TGTGCCAGCAGTTACTCCGGTCTGGGGGTTACACCCCTCCACTTT.

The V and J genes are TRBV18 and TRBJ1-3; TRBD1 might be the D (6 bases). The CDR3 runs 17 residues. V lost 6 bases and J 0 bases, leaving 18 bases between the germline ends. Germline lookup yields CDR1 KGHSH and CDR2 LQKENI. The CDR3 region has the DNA TGTGCCAGCTCTCCTTTGGGACACGACAGCTCTGGAAACACCATATATTTT. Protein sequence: CASSPLGHDSSGNTIYF.

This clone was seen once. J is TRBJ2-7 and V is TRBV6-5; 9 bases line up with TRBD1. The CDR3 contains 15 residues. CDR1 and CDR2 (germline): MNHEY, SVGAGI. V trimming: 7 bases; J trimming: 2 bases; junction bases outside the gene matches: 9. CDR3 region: CASISWDRVPYEQYF. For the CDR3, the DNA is TGTGCCAGCATTTCGTGGGACAGGGTTCCCTACGAGCAGTACTTC.

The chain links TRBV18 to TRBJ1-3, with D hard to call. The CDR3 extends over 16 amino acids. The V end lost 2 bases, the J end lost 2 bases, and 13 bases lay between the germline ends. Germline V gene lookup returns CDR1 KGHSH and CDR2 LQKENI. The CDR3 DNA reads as TGTGCCAGCTCACCAGGGCAGGCGAAGGCTGGAAACACCATATATTTT. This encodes CASSPGQAKAGNTIYF.

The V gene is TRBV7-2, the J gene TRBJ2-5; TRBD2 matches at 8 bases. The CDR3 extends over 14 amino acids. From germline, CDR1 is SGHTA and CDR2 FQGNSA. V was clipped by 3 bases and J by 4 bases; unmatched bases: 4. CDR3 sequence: CASSLLREAETQYF. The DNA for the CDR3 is TGTGCCAGCAGCTTGTTGCGGGAGGCAGAGACCCAGTACTTC.

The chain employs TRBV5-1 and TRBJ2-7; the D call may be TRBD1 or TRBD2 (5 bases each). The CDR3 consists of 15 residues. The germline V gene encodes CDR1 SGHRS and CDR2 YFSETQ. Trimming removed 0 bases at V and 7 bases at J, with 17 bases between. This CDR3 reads CASSLAPGPLGEQYF. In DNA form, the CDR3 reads TGCGCCAGCAGCTTGGCCCCGGGACCCTTGGGAGAGCAGTACTTC.

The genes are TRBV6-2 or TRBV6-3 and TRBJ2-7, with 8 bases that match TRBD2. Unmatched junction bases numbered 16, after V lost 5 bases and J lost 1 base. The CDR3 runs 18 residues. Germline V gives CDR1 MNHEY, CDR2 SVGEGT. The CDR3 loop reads CASSQNLAGGPRSYEQYF. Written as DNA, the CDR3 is TGTGCCAGCAGTCAAAACCTTGCGGGAGGCCCCCGATCCTACGAGCAGTACTTC.

The CDR3 protein is CASSHLDRGLEQPQHF. As DNA, the CDR3 is TGTGCCAGCAGCCACCTGGACAGGGGGCTAGAGCAGCCCCAGCATTTT. The V and J genes are TRBV14 and TRBJ1-5; 11 bases match TRBD1. Germline CDR1 and CDR2: SGHDN and FVKESK. The CDR3 runs 16 residues. The V gene end was trimmed by 3 bases and the J gene end by 7 bases; junction bases not matched to a gene: 8.

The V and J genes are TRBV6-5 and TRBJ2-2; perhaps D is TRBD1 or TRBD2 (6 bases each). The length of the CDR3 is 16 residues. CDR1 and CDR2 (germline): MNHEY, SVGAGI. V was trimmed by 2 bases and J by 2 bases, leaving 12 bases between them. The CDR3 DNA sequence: TGTGCCAGCAGTTACAAAGGGGGAGGCAACACCGGGGAGCTGTTTTTT. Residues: CASSYKGGGNTGELFF.

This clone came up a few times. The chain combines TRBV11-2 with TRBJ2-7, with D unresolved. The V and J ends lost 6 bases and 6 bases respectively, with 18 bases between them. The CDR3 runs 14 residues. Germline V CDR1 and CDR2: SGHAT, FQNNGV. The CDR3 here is CASRSPGRSVEQYF. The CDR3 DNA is TGTGCCAGCAGATCCCCCGGACGGTCGGTCGAGCAGTACTTC.

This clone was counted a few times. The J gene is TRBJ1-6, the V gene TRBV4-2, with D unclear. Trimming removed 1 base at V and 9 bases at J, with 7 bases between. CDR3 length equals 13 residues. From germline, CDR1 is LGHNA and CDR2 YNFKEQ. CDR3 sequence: CASSQVRSSPLHF. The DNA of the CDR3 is TGTGCCAGCAGCCAAGTCAGAAGTTCACCCCTCCACTTT.

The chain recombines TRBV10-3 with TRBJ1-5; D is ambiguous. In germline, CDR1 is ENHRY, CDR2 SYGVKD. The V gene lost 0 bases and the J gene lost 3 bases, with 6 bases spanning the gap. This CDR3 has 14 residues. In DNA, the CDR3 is TGTGCCATCAGTGAGTCCAACACCAATCAGCCCCAGCATTTT. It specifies CAISESNTNQPQHF.

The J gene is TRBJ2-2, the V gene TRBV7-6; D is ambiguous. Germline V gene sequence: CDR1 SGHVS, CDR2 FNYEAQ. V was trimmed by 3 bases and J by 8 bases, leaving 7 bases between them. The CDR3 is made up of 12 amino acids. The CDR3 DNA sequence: TGTGCCAGCAGCTTCGAGGTTGGGGAGCTGTTTTTT. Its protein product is CASSFEVGELFF.

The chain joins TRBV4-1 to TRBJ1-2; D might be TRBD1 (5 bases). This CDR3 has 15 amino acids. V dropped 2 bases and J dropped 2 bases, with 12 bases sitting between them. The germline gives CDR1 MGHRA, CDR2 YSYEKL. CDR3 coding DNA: TGCGCCAGCAGCCAACCCAGGGACGGGAACTATGGCTACACCTTC. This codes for CASSQPRDGNYGYTF.

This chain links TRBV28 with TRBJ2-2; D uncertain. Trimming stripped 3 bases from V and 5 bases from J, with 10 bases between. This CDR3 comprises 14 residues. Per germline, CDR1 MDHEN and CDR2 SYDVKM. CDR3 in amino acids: CASSLSRRTGELFF. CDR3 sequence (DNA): TGTGCCAGCAGTTTGTCCAGACGGACCGGGGAGCTGTTTTTT.

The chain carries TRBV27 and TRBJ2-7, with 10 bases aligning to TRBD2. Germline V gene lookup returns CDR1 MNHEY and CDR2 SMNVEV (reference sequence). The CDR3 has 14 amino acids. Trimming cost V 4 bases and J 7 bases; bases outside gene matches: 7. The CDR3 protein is CASSYLAGAHEQYF. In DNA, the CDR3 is TGTGCCAGCAGTTACCTAGCGGGGGCCCATGAGCAGTACTTC.

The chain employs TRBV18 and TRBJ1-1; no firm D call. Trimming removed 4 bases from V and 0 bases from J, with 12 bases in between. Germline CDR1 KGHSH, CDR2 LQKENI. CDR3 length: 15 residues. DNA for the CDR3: TGTGCCAGCTCACGGAGGGAGCAAATGAACACTGAAGCTTTCTTT. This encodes CASSRREQMNTEAFF.

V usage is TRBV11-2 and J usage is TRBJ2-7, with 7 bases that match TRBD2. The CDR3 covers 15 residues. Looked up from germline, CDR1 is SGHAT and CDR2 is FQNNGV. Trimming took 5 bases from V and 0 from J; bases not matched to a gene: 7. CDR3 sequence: CASSPYTSVSYEQYF. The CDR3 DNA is TGTGCCAGCAGCCCGTACACTAGCGTCTCCTACGAGCAGTACTTC.

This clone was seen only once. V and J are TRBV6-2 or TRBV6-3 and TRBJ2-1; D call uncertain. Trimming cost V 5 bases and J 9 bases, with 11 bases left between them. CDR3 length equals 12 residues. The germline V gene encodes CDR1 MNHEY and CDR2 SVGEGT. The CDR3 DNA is TGTGCCAGCAGTCGCCTGCCAAGTGAGCAGTTCTTC. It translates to CASSRLPSEQFF.